One T cell receptor beta chain is described in this entry. This entry belongs to a study of shared clonotypes between healthy human individuals. The sorted-subset replicate PCRs were given around 200 ng DNA, which is around 29,000 T cell genomes. Assay used: immunoSEQ multiplex PCR; TCRdb lists only in-frame clones, some missing. Of approximately 640,000 clones detected, about two thirds appear once; the ten largest clones hold under 2%. The CDR3 has 13 residues. The V segment lost 7 bases and the J segment 7 bases; nucleotides outside the gene matches: 4. The germline V gene encodes CDR1 SNHLY and CDR2 FYNNEI.

The material sequenced was memory CD4+ T cells sorted from blood. The subset denotes: CD45RA-negative fraction. The receptor was derived from a woman aged 25 to 39 in good health. This chain uses TRBV2 with TRBJ2-3, with 11 bases fitting TRBD2. The CDR3: CASIAGGLNTQYF. The CDR3 nucleotides read TGTGCCAGCATAGCGGGAGGGCTGAATACGCAGTATTTT.